This record concerns one T cell receptor beta chain sequence. Germline CDR1 MNHEY, CDR2 SVGAGI. With 7 bases removed from V and 6 bases from J, the gap between germline ends came to 18 bases. This CDR3 is built from 15 residues. As processed by the authors: Amplifying reference gene primers gave estimates of nucleated cell counts. Profiled with immunoSEQ multiplex PCR; TCRdb holds only in-frame clones, not every one. That table is the source of V, J and clone size, and D and trimming were worked out from the DNA. In the table there are nearly 200,000 clones, approximately 91% of which are singletons. The data are from a study of blood T cell repertoires in COVID-19. About the study: T cells, B-cell-depleted T cells, or PBMCs supplied cDNA or gDNA.

The chain uses TRBV6-5 and TRBJ2-2, with D possibly TRBD2 on 5 matching bases. The sequenced sample consisted of peripheral blood. The clonotype originates from a woman between 40 and 50 years old who had recovered from COVID-19. The CDR3 DNA sequence: TGTGCCAGCAACCCAGCACGGCGGGCAGCCGGGGAGCTGTTTTTT. It codes for CASNPARRAAGELFF.